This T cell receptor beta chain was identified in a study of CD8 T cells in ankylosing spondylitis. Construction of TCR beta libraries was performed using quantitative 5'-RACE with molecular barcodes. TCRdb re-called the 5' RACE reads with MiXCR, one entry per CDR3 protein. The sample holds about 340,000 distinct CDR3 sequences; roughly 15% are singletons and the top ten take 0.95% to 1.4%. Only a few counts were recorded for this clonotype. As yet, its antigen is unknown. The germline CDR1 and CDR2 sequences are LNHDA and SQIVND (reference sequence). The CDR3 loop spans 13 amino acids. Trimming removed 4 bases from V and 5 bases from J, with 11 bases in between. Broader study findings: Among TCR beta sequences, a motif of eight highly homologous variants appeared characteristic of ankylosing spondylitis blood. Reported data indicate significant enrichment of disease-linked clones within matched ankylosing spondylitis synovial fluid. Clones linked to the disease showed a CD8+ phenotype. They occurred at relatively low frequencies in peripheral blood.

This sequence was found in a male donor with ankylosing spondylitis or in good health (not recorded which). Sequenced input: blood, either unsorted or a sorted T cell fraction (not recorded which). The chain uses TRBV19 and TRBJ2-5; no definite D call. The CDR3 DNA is TGTGCCAGTAGTACCGGGCTGGGGGAGACCCAGTACTTC. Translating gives CASSTGLGETQYF.